Presented here are 11 T cell receptor beta chains from one specimen sequenced in a study of stem cell transplantation in POMP-related autoinflammatory disease. Using immunoSEQ multiplex PCR, the repertoire was profiled, and TCRdb retains in-frame clones only, with some absent. The sample holds more than 25,000 clones; around 90% are singletons and the top ten take about 0.72%. Sequences were derived from CD4+ T cells from PBMCs, sampled before stem cell transplantation. The receptors come from a human donor with POMP-related autoinflammation and immune dysregulation (PRAID).

The chain is built from TRBV28 and TRBJ1-4; a possible D gene is TRBD1 (5 bases). This CDR3 has 17 amino acids. V was pared by 10 bases and J by 0 bases, with 21 bases between. Germline assignment: CDR1 MDHEN and CDR2 SYDVKM. The CDR3 sequence: CATYRGRLRATNEKLFF. In DNA form, the CDR3 reads TGTGCCACCTACCGGGGCAGGTTACGCGCAACTAATGAAAAACTGTTTTTT.

This rearrangement joins TRBV5-1 to TRBJ2-6, with 8 bases matching TRBD1. V lost 4 bases, J lost 2 bases, and 8 bases stayed unmatched. The CDR3 is 17 amino acids. Looked up from germline, CDR1 is SGHRS and CDR2 is YFSETQ. Written as DNA, the CDR3 is TGCGCCAGCAGCCACGGACAGGGTCTGGCTGGGGCCAACGTCCTGACTTTC. Its translation is CASSHGQGLAGANVLTF. The full variable domain, with the rest looked up from reference TRBV5-1 and TRBJ2-6, is KAGVTQTPRYLIKTRGQQVTLSCSPISGHRSVSWYQQTPGQGLQFLFEYFSETQRNKGNFPGRFSGRQFSNSRSEMNVSTLELGDSALYLCASSHGQGLAGANVLTFGAGSRLTVL.

This chain links TRBV15 with TRBJ1-1; D call uncertain. CDR1 LNHNV and CDR2 YYDKDF come from the germline V gene (reference sequence). The CDR3 consists of 15 residues. V dropped 2 bases and J dropped 7 bases, with 17 bases sitting between them. The CDR3, as DNA: TGTGCCACCAGCAGATCCAGGATGCCTGAACATGAAGCTTTCTTT. Its translation: CATSRSRMPEHEAFF.

The chain employs TRBV6-6 and TRBJ1-1, with a possible D match to TRBD1 (5 bases). The CDR3 loop spans 13 amino acids. V was clipped by 2 bases and J by 10 bases, with 14 bases between them. The germline gives CDR1 MNHNY, CDR2 SVGAGI (reference sequence). The CDR3 DNA reads as TGTGCCAGCAGTTACGAGAGGGGAAAGGGAGCTTTCTTT. Its protein product is CASSYERGKGAFF.

This clone was picked up a small number of times. CDR3 in DNA: TGTGCCAGCCTAGACAGGCAGTCTAACTATGGCTACACCTTC. It codes for CASLDRQSNYGYTF. This chain joins TRBV19 and TRBJ1-2; D is perhaps TRBD1 (6 bases). This CDR3 has 14 residues. The V end lost 9 bases, the J end lost 0 bases, and 14 bases lay between the germline ends. Germline V gene data show CDR1 as LNHDA and CDR2 as SQIVND (reference sequence).

The CDR3 region is CSVEDWTGGHGYTF. CDR3 bases: TGCAGCGTTGAAGATTGGACAGGGGGCCATGGCTACACCTTC. This chain joins TRBV29-1 and TRBJ1-2; 11 positions match TRBD1. V lost 0 bases to trimming and J lost 6 bases; unmatched junction nucleotides: 3. The germline CDR1 and CDR2 sequences are SQVTM and ANQGSEA. This CDR3 has 14 residues. Combining the CDR3 with reference TRBV29-1 and TRBJ1-2 gives the whole variable domain SAVISQKPSRDICQRGTSLTIQCQVDSQVTMMFWYRQQPGQSLTLIATANQGSEATYESGFVIDKFPISRPNLTFSTLTVSNMSPEDSSIYLCSVEDWTGGHGYTFGSGTRLTVV.

V and J are TRBV11-1 and TRBJ2-1, with TRBD1 matching over 7 bases. V lost 7 bases and J lost 0; bases outside the gene matches: 9. Germline values: CDR1 SGHAT, CDR2 FQDESV (reference sequence). CDR3 length equals 16 residues. The DNA of the CDR3 is TGTGCCAGCACCCCTAGACGGGACAGCTCCTACAATGAGCAGTTCTTC. Translation gives CASTPRRDSSYNEQFF.

The chain combines TRBV25-1 with TRBJ1-4; D is unresolved. The CDR3 sequence is 13 residues long. Trimming left V 3 bases short and J 8 bases short, with 10 bases between. CDR1 is MGHDK, CDR2 SYGVNS, per germline. The CDR3 sequence: CASSEAGPEKLFF. CDR3 DNA: TGTGCCAGCAGTGAGGCAGGCCCCGAAAAACTGTTTTTT.

The rearrangement links TRBV6-5 to TRBJ1-2; a weak D match, TRBD1 (6 bases). Between the trimmed V and J ends, which lost 8 bases and 8 bases, there was a span of 15 bases. This CDR3 has 12 amino acids. The germline gives CDR1 MNHEY, CDR2 SVGAGI. The CDR3 protein is CASSNGGRGYTF. The CDR3 region has the DNA TGTGCCAGCTCAAACGGGGGGCGAGGCTACACCTTC.

The chain has TRBV9 and TRBJ1-6; TRBD1 matches 10 bases. The CDR3 is made up of 18 amino acids. Germline V gene sequence: CDR1 SGDLS, CDR2 YYNGEE. The V gene end was trimmed by 4 bases and the J gene end by 6 bases; junction bases not matched to a gene: 13. CDR3 sequence: CASSPRDRGKGSNSPLHF. The CDR3 DNA sequence: TGTGCCAGCAGCCCCCGGGACAGGGGAAAGGGTAGTAATTCACCCCTCCACTTT.

This rearrangement joins TRBV5-6 to TRBJ2-7; D remains unclear. Germline V gene lookup returns CDR1 SGHDT and CDR2 YYEEEE. CDR3 length equals 15 residues. V was trimmed by 4 bases and J by 4 bases, leaving 18 bases between them. CDR3 sequence: CASSPQELPTYEQYF. In DNA form, the CDR3 reads TGTGCCAGCAGCCCCCAGGAGCTACCAACATACGAGCAGTACTTC.